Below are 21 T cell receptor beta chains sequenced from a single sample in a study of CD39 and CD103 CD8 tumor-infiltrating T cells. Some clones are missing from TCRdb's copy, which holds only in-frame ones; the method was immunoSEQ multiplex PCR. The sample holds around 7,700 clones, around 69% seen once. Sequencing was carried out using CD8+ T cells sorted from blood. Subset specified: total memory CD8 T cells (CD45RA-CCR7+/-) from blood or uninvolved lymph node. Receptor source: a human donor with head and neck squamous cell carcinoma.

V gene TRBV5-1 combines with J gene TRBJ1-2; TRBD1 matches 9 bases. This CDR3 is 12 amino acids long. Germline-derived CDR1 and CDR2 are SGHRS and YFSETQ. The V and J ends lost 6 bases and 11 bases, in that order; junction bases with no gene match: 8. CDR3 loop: CASKDRGREYTF. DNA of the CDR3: TGCGCCAGCAAGGACAGGGGAAGGGAGTACACCTTC.

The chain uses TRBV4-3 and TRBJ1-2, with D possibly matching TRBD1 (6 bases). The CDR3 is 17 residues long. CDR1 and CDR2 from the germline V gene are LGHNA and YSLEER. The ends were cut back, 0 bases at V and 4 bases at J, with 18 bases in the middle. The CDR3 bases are TGCGCCAGCAGCCAAGATTTTACAGGGCCTGGTGGCTATGGCTACACCTTC. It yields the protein CASSQDFTGPGGYGYTF.

The CDR3 sequence: CASSLEGGGTYEQYF. The CDR3 coding sequence is TGTGCCAGCTCCTTAGAGGGGGGAGGGACCTACGAGCAGTACTTC. This sequence joins TRBV27 and TRBJ2-7; possibly TRBD2 for D (7 bases). V was clipped by 8 bases and J by 2 bases, with 19 bases between them. The CDR3 covers 15 residues. Germline assignment: CDR1 MNHEY and CDR2 SMNVEV (reference sequence).

The CDR3: CASRALSGYEQYF. The CDR3 region has the DNA TGTGCCAGCAGAGCCCTCTCTGGCTACGAGCAGTACTTC. The V gene is TRBV14, the J gene TRBJ2-7; no clear D gene. CDR3 size: 13 residues. Germline loops: CDR1 SGHDN, CDR2 FVKESK. V was cut by 6 bases and J by 3 bases, with 12 bases left in between.

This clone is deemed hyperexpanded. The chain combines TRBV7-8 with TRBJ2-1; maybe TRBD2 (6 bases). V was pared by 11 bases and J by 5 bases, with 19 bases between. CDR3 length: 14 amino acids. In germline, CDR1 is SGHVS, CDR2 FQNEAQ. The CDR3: CALGRRDGDNEQFF. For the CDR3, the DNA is TGTGCCCTGGGGAGGCGGGACGGCGACAATGAGCAGTTCTTC.

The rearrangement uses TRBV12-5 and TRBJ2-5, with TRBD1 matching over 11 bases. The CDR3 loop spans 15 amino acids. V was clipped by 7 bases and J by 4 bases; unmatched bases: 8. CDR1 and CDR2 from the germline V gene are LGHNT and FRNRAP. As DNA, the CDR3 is TGTGCTAGTGCCCTGGGACAGGGGGGATCAGAGACCCAGTACTTC. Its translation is CASALGQGGSETQYF.

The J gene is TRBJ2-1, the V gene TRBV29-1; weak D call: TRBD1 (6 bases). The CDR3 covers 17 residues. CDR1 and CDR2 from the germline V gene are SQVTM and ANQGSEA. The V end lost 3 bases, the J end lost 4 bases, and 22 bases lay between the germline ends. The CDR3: CSVDGGRLVGSYNEQFF. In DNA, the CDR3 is TGCAGCGTTGATGGGGGCAGGTTAGTCGGTTCTTACAATGAGCAGTTCTTC.

CDR3 protein: CASSTSVQVNQPQHF. The CDR3, as DNA: TGCGCCAGCAGTACCTCGGTGCAGGTCAATCAGCCCCAGCATTTT. The chain joins TRBV4-1 to TRBJ1-5; the D is unclear. Germline loops: CDR1 MGHRA, CDR2 YSYEKL. With 6 bases removed from V and 3 bases from J, the gap between germline ends came to 15 bases. This CDR3 has 15 residues.

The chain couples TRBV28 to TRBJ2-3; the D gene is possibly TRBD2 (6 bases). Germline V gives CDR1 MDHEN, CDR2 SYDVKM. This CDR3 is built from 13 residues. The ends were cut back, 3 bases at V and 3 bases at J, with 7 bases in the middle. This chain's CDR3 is CASSFLATDTQYF. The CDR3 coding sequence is TGTGCCAGCAGTTTCCTAGCGACAGATACGCAGTATTTT.

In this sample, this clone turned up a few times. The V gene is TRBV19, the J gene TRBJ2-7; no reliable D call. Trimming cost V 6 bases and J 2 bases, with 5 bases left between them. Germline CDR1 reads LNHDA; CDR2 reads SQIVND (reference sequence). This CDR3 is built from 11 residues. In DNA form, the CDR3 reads TGTGCCAGTAGGTTCGCCTACGAGCAGTACTTC. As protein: CASRFAYEQYF.

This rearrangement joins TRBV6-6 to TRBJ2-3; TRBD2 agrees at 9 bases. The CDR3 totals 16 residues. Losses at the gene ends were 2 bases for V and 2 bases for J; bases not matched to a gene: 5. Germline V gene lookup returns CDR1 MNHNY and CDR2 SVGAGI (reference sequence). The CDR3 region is CASSYGSGSDTDTQYF. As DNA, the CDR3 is TGTGCCAGCAGTTACGGTAGCGGGAGTGACACAGATACGCAGTATTTT.

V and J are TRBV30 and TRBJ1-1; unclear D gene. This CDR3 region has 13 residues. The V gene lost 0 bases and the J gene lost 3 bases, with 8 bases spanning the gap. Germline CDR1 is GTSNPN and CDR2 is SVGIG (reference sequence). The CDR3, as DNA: TGTGCCTGGAGTGTCCACGGGGACACTGAAGCTTTCTTT. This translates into CAWSVHGDTEAFF.

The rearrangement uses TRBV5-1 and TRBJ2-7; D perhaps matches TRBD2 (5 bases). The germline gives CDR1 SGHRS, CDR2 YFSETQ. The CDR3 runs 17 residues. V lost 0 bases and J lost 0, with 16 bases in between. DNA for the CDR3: TGCGCCAGCAGCTTGGACGGAGGCGCGGAGTACTCCTACGAGCAGTACTTC. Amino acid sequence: CASSLDGGAEYSYEQYF.

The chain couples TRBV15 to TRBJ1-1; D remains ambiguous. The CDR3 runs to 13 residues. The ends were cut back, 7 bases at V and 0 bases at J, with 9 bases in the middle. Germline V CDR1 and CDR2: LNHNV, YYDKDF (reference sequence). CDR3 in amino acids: CATKPGVNTEAFF. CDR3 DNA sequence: TGTGCCACCAAGCCCGGCGTGAACACTGAAGCTTTCTTT.

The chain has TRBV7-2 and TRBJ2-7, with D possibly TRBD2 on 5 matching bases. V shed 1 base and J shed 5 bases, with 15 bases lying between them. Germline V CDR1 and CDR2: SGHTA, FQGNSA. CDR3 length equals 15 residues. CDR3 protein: CASSLGVGGGNEQYF. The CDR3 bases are TGTGCCAGCAGCTTAGGAGTTGGAGGTGGCAACGAGCAGTACTTC.

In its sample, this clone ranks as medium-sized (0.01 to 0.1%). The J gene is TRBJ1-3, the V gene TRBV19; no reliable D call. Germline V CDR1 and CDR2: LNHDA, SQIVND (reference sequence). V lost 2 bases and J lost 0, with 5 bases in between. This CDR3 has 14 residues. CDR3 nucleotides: TGTGCCAGTAGTATAACTGTCTCTGGAAACACCATATATTTT. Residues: CASSITVSGNTIYF.

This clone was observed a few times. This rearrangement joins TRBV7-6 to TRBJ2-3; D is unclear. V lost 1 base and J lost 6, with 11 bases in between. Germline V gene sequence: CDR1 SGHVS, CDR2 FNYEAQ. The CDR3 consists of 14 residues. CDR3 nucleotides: TGTGCCAGCAGCTTAGAGGCTATCGGGGATACGCAGTATTTT. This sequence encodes CASSLEAIGDTQYF.

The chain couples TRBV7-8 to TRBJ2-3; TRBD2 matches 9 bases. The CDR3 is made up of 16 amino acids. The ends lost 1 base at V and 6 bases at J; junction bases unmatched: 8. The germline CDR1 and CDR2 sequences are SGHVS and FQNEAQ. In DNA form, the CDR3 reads TGTGCCAGCAGCTTAGAGGCGGGAGGGCCTTTGGATACGCAGTATTTT. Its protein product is CASSLEAGGPLDTQYF. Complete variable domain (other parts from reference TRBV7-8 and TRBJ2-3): GAGVSQSPRYKVAKRGQDVALRCDPISGHVSLFWYQQALGQGPEFLTYFQNEAQLDKSGLPSDRFFAERPEGSVSTLKIQRTQQEDSAVYLCASSLEAGGPLDTQYFGPGTRLTVL.

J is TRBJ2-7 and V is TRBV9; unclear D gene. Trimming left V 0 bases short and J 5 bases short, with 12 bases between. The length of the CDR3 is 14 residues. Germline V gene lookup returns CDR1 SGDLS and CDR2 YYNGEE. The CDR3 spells CASSVADLPHEQYF. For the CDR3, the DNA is TGTGCCAGCAGCGTAGCCGACCTCCCCCACGAGCAGTACTTC.

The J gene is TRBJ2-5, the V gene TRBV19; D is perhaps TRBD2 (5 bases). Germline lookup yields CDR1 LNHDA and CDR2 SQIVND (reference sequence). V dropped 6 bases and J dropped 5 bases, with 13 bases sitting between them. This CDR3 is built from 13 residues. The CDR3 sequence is CASSPDFLETQYF. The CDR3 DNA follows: TGTGCCAGTAGCCCGGACTTCCTTGAGACCCAGTACTTC.

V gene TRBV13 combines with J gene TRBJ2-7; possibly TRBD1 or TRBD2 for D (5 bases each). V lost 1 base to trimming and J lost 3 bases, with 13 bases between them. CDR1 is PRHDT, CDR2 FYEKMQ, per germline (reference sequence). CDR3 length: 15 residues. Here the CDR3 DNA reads TGTGCCAGCAGCTTAGCCCAGGGACGCTTCTACGAGCAGTACTTC. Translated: CASSLAQGRFYEQYF.